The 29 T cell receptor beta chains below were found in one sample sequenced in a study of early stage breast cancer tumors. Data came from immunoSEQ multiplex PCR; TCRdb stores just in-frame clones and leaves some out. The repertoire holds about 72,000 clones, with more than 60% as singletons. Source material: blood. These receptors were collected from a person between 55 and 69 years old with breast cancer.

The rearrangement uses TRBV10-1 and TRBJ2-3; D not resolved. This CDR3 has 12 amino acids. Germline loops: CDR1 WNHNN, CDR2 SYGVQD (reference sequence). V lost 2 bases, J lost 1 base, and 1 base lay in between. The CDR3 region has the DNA TGCGCCAGCAGTGAGGGCACAGATACGCAGTATTTT. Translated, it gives CASSEGTDTQYF.

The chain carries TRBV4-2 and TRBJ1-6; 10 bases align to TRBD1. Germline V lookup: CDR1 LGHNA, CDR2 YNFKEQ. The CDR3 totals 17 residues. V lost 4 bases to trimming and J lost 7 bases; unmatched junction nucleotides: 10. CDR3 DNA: TGTGCCAGCAGCCCGCATCAGGGACAGGGGAACAATTCACCCCTCCACTTT. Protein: CASSPHQGQGNNSPLHF.

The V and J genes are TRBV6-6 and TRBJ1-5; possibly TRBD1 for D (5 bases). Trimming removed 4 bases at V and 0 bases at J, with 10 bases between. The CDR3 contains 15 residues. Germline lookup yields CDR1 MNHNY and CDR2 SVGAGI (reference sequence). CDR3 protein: CASSFRGDSNQPQHF. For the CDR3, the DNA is TGTGCCAGCAGTTTCAGAGGGGATAGCAATCAGCCCCAGCATTTT.

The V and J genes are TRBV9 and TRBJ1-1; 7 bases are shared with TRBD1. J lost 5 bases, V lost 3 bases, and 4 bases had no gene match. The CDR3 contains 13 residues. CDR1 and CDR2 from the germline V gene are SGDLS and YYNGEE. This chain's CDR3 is CASSAGGMTEAFF. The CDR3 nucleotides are TGTGCCAGCAGCGCAGGGGGGATGACTGAAGCTTTCTTT. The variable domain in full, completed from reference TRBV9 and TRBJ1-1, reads DSGVTQTPKHLITATGQRVTLRCSPRSGDLSVYWYQQSLDQGLQFLIQYYNGEERAKGNILERFSAQQFPDLHSELNLSSLELGDSALYFCASSAGGMTEAFFGQGTRLTVV.

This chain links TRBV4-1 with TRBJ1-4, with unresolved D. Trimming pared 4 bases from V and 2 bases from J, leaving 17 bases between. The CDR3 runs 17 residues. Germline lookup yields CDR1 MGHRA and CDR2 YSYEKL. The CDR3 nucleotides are TGCGCCAGCAGCCGCCCACCCGAAGGGCAGACTAATGAAAAACTGTTTTTT. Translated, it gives CASSRPPEGQTNEKLFF.

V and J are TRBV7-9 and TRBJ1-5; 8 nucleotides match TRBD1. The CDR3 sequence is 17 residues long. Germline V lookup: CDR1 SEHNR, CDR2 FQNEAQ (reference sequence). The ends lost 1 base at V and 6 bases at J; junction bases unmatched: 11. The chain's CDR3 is CASSLGQQGDFSQPQHF. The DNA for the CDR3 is TGTGCCAGCAGCTTAGGGCAACAGGGGGACTTCAGTCAGCCCCAGCATTTT.

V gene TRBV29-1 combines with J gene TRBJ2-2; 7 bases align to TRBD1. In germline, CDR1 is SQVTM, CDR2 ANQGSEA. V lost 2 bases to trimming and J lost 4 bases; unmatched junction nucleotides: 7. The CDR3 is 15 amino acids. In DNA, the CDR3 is TGCAGCGTTGAAACAGGGGCGCCCAGCACCGGGGAGCTGTTTTTT. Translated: CSVETGAPSTGELFF.

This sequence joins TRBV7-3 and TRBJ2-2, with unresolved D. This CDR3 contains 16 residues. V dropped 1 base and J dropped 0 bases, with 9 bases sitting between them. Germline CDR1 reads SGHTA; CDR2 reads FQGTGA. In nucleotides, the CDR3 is TGTGCCAGCAGCTTAATGGCAACAACGAACACCGGGGAGCTGTTTTTT. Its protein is CASSLMATTNTGELFF.

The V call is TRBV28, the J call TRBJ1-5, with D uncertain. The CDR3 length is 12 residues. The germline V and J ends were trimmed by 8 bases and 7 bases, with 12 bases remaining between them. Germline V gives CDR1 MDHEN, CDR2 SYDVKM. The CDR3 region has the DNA TGTGCCAGCCTCGGAGTTAGGCAGCCCCAGCATTTT. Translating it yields CASLGVRQPQHF.

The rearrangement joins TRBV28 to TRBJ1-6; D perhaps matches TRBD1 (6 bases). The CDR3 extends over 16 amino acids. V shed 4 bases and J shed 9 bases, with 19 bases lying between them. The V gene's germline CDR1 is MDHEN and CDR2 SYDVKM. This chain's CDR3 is CASSSTAGTRVSPLHF. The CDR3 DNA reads TGTGCCAGCAGTTCAACTGCCGGGACAAGAGTTTCACCCCTCCACTTT.

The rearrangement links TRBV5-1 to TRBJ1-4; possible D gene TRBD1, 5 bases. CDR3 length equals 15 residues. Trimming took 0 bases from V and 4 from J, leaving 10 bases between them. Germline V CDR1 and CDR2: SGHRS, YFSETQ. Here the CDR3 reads CASSLGGPDNEKLFF. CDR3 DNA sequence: TGCGCCAGCAGCTTGGGGGGACCTGATAATGAAAAACTGTTTTTT.

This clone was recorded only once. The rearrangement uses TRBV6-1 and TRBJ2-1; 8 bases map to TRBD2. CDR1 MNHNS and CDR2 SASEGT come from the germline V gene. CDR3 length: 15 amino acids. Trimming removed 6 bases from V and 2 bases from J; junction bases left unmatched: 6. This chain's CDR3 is CASRGSGGTYNEQFF. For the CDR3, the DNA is TGTGCCAGCAGGGGAAGCGGGGGCACCTACAATGAGCAGTTCTTC.

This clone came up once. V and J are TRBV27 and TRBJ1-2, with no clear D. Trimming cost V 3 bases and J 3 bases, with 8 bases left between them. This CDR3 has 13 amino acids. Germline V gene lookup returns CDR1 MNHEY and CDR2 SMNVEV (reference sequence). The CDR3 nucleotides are TGTGCCAGCAGTTTTTCCGAGTACTATGGCTACACCTTC. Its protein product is CASSFSEYYGYTF.

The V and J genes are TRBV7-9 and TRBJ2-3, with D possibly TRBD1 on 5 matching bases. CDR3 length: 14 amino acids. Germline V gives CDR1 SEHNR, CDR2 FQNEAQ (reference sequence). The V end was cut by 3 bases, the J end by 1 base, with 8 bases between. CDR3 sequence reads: CASSLETGTDTQYF. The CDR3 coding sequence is TGTGCCAGCAGCTTGGAGACAGGCACAGATACGCAGTATTTT.

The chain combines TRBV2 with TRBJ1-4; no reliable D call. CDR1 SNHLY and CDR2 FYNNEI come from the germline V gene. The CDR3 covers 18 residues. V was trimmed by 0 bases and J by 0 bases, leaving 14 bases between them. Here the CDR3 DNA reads TGTGCCAGCAGTGAAGCTTGGAGGGAAACTGCAACTAATGAAAAACTGTTTTTT. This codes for CASSEAWRETATNEKLFF.

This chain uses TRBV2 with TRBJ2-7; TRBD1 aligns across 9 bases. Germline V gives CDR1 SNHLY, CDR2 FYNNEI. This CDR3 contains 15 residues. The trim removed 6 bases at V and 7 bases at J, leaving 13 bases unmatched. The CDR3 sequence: CASSVTGTGYREQYF. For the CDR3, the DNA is TGTGCCAGCAGCGTTACCGGGACAGGGTACAGAGAGCAGTACTTC.

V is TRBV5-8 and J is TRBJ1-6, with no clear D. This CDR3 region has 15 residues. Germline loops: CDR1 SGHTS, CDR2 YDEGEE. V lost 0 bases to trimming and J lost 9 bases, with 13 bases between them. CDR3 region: CASSLEGLVASPLHF. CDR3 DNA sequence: TGTGCCAGCAGCTTGGAGGGCCTAGTCGCTTCACCCCTCCACTTT.

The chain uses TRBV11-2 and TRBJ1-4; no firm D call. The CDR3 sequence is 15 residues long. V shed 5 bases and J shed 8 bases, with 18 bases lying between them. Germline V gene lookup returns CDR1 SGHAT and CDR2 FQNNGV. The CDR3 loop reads CASSPHPLLNEKLFF. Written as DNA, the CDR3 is TGTGCCAGCAGCCCCCACCCCCTTTTAAACGAAAAACTGTTTTTT.

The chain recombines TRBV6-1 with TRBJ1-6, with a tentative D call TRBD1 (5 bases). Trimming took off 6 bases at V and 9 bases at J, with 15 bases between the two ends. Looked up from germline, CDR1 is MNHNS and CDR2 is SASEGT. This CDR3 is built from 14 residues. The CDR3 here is CASRSQGLGSPLHF. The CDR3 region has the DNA TGTGCCAGCAGGTCCCAGGGTCTAGGTTCACCCCTCCACTTT.

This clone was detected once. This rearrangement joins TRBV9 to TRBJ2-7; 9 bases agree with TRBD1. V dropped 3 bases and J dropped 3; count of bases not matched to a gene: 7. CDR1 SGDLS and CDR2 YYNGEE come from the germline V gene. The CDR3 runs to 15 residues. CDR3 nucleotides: TGTGCCAGCAGCGAGGGGGACAGGGATTTCTACGAGCAGTACTTC. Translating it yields CASSEGDRDFYEQYF.

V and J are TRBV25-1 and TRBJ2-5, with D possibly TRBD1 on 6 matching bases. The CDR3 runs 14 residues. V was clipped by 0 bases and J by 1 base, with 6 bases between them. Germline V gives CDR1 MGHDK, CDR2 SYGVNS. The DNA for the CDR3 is TGTGCCAGCAGTGAATACAGGGGCCAAGAGACCCAGTACTTC. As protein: CASSEYRGQETQYF.

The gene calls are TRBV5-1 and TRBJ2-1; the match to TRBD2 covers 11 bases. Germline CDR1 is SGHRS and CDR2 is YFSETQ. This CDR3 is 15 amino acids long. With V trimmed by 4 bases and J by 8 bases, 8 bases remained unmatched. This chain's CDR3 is CASSPGTSGRYEQFF. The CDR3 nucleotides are TGCGCCAGCAGCCCTGGCACTAGCGGGAGATATGAGCAGTTCTTC.

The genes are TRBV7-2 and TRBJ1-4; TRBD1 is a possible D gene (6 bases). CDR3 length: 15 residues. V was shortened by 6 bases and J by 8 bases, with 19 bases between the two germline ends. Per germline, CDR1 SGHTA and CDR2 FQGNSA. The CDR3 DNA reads TGTGCCAGCAGGGAGGCTAGTACCAGGGGCGAAAAACTGTTTTTT. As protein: CASREASTRGEKLFF. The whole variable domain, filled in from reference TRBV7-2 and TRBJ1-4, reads GAGVSQSPSNKVTEKGKDVELRCDPISGHTALYWYRQSLGQGLEFLIYFQGNSAPDKSGLPSDRFSAERTGGSVSTLTIQRTQQEDSAVYLCASREASTRGEKLFFGSGTQLSVL.

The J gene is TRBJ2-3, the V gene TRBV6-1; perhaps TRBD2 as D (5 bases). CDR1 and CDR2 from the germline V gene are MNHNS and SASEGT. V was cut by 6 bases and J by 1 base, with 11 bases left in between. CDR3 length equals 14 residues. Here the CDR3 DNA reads TGTGCCAGCAGGAGCGGTTTAGGCACAGATACGCAGTATTTT. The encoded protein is CASRSGLGTDTQYF.

CDR3 region: CASSPGSGWNSPLHF. DNA of the CDR3: TGTGCCAGCAGCCCGGGGTCGGGCTGGAATTCACCCCTCCACTTT. The V and J genes are TRBV9 and TRBJ1-6; D call uncertain. The germline V gene encodes CDR1 SGDLS and CDR2 YYNGEE. The V end was cut by 4 bases, the J end by 7 bases, with 15 bases between. The CDR3 runs 15 residues.

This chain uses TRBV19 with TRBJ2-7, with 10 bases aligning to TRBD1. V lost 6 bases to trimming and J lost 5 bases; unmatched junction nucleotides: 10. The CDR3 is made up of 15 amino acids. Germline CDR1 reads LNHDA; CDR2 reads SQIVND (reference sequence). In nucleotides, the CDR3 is TGTGCCAGTAGACCCCTCCGGGACAGGGGCGACGAGCAGTACTTC. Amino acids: CASRPLRDRGDEQYF.

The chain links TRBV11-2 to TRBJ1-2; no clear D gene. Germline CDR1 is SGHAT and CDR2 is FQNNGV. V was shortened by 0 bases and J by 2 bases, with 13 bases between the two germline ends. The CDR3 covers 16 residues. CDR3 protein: CASSLDPWRSNYGYTF. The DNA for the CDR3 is TGTGCCAGCAGCTTAGATCCTTGGCGGTCGAACTATGGCTACACCTTC.

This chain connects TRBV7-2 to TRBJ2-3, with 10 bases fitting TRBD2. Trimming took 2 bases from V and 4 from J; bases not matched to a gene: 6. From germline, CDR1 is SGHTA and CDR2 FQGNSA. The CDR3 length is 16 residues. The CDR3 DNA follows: TGTGCCAGCAGCTTAATAAGCGGGACTAGCGCAGATACGCAGTATTTT. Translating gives CASSLISGTSADTQYF.

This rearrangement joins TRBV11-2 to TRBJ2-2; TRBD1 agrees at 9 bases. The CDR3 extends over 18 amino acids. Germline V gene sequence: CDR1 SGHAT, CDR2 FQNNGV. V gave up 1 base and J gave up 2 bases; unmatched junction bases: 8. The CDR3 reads CASSLVSGTGQNTGELFF. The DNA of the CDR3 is TGTGCCAGCAGCTTAGTCTCCGGGACAGGGCAAAACACCGGGGAGCTGTTTTTT.